One sample yielded the 28 T cell receptor beta chains listed below, sequenced in a study of blood T cell repertoires in COVID-19. This table comes from immunoSEQ multiplex PCR, and its TCRdb copy is limited to in-frame clones, with some not included. The table lists approximately 330,000 clones, over 80% of them singletons. Sequencing was done on a sample of peripheral blood. These receptor sequences come from a man aged 30 to 39 with COVID-19, enrolled during active disease.

The rearrangement uses TRBV7-9 and TRBJ2-7; TRBD2 matches at 8 bases. The junction had 7 bases not matched to a gene; V was cut back by 4 bases and J by 2 bases. Germline lookup yields CDR1 SEHNR and CDR2 FQNEAQ (reference sequence). This CDR3 has 15 residues. The CDR3 is CASSSQRESPYEQYF. The CDR3 nucleotides are TGTGCCAGCAGCTCCCAGCGGGAGTCACCCTACGAGCAGTACTTC.

The J gene is TRBJ2-2, the V gene TRBV21-1; TRBD2, the table's D call, was not compared with the DNA. TRBV21-1 is listed as a pseudogene. The CDR3 length is 15 residues. The chain's CDR3 is CASSRDGIGTGELFF. In DNA form, the CDR3 reads TGTGCCAGCAGCCGAGACGGGATCGGCACCGGGGAGCTGTTTTTT.

In DNA form, the CDR3 reads TGTGCCAGCAGCCGGGACAGGGACTACGAGCAGTACTTC. It is translated as CASSRDRDYEQYF. The rearrangement links TRBV11-3 to TRBJ2-7, with 9 bases matching TRBD1. The CDR3 runs to 13 residues. V lost 5 bases to trimming and J lost 3 bases; unmatched junction nucleotides: 2. Germline V gives CDR1 SGHNT, CDR2 YENEEA.

This clone showed up just a few times. The chain is built from TRBV7-9 and TRBJ1-5, with 8 bases fitting TRBD1. Germline V gene data show CDR1 as SEHNR and CDR2 as FQNEAQ (reference sequence). The CDR3 consists of 15 residues. V trimming: 5 bases; J trimming: 3 bases; junction bases outside the gene matches: 6. The CDR3 protein is CASSQTGEDNQPQHF. In DNA, the CDR3 is TGTGCCAGCAGCCAGACAGGGGAAGACAATCAGCCCCAGCATTTT. Variable domain in full (rest from reference TRBV7-9 and TRBJ1-5): DTGVSQNPRHKITKRGQNVTFRCDPISEHNRLYWYRQTLGQGPEFLTYFQNEAQLEKSRLLSDRFSAERPKGSFSTLEIQRTEQGDSAMYLCASSQTGEDNQPQHFGDGTRLSIL.

The rearrangement links TRBV11-2 to TRBJ1-1; 9 bases are a match to TRBD1. The CDR3 length is 16 residues. The germline V gene encodes CDR1 SGHAT and CDR2 FQNNGV. The V and J ends lost 2 bases and 1 base, in that order; junction bases with no gene match: 5. The CDR3 nucleotides read TGTGCCAGCAGCTTATTAGGGACAGGGTGGAACACTGAAGCTTTCTTT. Translation gives CASSLLGTGWNTEAFF. The full variable domain, its missing parts supplied by reference TRBV11-2 and TRBJ1-1, is EAGVAQSPRYKIIEKRQSVAFWCNPISGHATLYWYQQILGQGPKLLIQFQNNGVVDDSQLPKDRFSAERLKGVDSTLKIQPAKLEDSAVYLCASSLLGTGWNTEAFFGQGTRLTVV.

The CDR3 nucleotides read TGTGCCAGCAGTCCCAGGGGAAACACCATATATTTT. It specifies CASSPRGNTIYF. The gene calls are TRBV6-2 or TRBV6-3 and TRBJ1-3; D call uncertain. Germline assignment: CDR1 MNHEY and CDR2 SVGEGT. The germline V and J ends were trimmed by 5 bases and 4 bases, with 6 bases remaining between them. The CDR3 spans 12 residues.

V gene TRBV19 combines with J gene TRBJ2-6; the D gene is possibly TRBD1 (6 bases). The germline V and J ends were trimmed by 8 bases and 1 base, with 12 bases remaining between them. From germline, CDR1 is LNHDA and CDR2 SQIVND (reference sequence). This CDR3 has 15 residues. CDR3 bases: TGTGCCAGTCGCGGACAGCATTCTGGGGCCAACGTCCTGACTTTC. This gives the protein CASRGQHSGANVLTF.

This clone has only one observation. The chain is built from TRBV19 and TRBJ2-5; 11 bases align to TRBD2. V lost 0 bases to trimming and J lost 2 bases; unmatched junction nucleotides: 14. The CDR3 totals 20 residues. CDR1 and CDR2 from the germline V gene are LNHDA and SQIVND (reference sequence). The CDR3 nucleotides read TGTGCCAGTAGTATAGATGGGAGCAGAGGGACTAGCGGACTTCAAGAGACCCAGTACTTC. It translates to CASSIDGSRGTSGLQETQYF.

This rearrangement joins TRBV3-1 (or the pseudogene TRBV3-2) to TRBJ1-2, with 9 positions matching TRBD1. Trimming cost V 7 bases and J 6 bases; bases outside gene matches: 9. The CDR3 spans 14 residues. From germline, CDR1 is LGHDT and CDR2 YNNKEL (reference sequence). The CDR3 region has the DNA TGTGCCAGCACTCCTAGGACAGGGGACGATGGCTACACCTTC. Translating gives CASTPRTGDDGYTF.

The chain links TRBV5-5 to TRBJ1-5, with TRBD1 as a possible D gene (6 bases). The CDR3 sequence is 14 residues long. The germline CDR1 and CDR2 sequences are SGHKS and YYEKEE (reference sequence). Trimming pared 0 bases from V and 4 bases from J, leaving 8 bases between. This chain's CDR3 is CASSLDQGNQPQHF. Written as DNA, the CDR3 is TGTGCCAGCAGCTTGGATCAGGGGAATCAGCCCCAGCATTTT.

The rearrangement joins TRBV28 to TRBJ1-4; 7 bases line up with TRBD1. This CDR3 comprises 17 residues. Germline trimming cut 4 bases from V and 3 bases from J; bases unmatched to any gene: 11. CDR1 MDHEN and CDR2 SYDVKM come from the germline V gene. This chain's CDR3 is CASSSRYHRGPNEKLFF. The CDR3 DNA reads TGTGCCAGCAGTTCCCGCTACCACAGGGGTCCTAATGAAAAACTGTTTTTT. Looking up the rest from reference TRBV28 and TRBJ1-4 gives the full variable domain: DVKVTQSSRYLVKRTGEKVFLECVQDMDHENMFWYRQDPGLGLRLIYFSYDVKMKEKGDIPEGYSVSREKKERFSLILESASTNQTSMYLCASSSRYHRGPNEKLFFGSGTQLSVL.

The chain carries TRBV24-1 and TRBJ1-2, with D possibly being TRBD1 (6 bases). Germline CDR1 KGHDR, CDR2 SFDVKD. V shed 4 bases and J shed 6 bases, with 8 bases lying between them. The CDR3 runs to 12 residues. CDR3 residues: CATSDTGHGYTF. The CDR3 nucleotides read TGTGCCACCAGTGACACAGGGCATGGCTACACCTTC.

This chain connects TRBV19 to TRBJ2-7, with D tentatively TRBD2 (6 bases). The ends were cut back, 6 bases at V and 4 bases at J, with 19 bases in the middle. The germline CDR1 and CDR2 sequences are LNHDA and SQIVND (reference sequence). The CDR3 spans 15 residues. The CDR3 sequence is CASSKPGLLSYEQYF. CDR3 DNA sequence: TGTGCCAGTAGCAAACCGGGACTCTTATCTTACGAGCAGTACTTC.

The chain recombines TRBV10-3 with TRBJ2-1, with 14 bases that match TRBD2. Germline trimming cut 6 bases from V and 6 bases from J; bases unmatched to any gene: 4. Germline V lookup: CDR1 ENHRY, CDR2 SYGVKD. The CDR3 is 15 amino acids. The chain's CDR3 is CAISPGLAGGNEQFF. CDR3 bases: TGTGCCATCAGCCCTGGACTAGCGGGAGGCAATGAGCAGTTCTTC.

The chain recombines TRBV2 with TRBJ2-7; TRBD1 is a possible D gene (5 bases). The CDR3 consists of 12 residues. V lost 11 bases, J lost 0 bases, and 11 bases lay in between. Germline CDR1 SNHLY, CDR2 FYNNEI. Here the CDR3 reads CAWGYSSYEQYF. The CDR3 nucleotides are TGTGCCTGGGGCTATAGCTCCTACGAGCAGTACTTC.

For the CDR3, the DNA is TGTGCCAGCAGCGCATACAGGGAGTCCAGCGAGCAGTACTTC. As protein: CASSAYRESSEQYF. V usage is TRBV7-2 and J usage is TRBJ2-7; a possible D gene is TRBD1 (6 bases). CDR1 is SGHTA and CDR2 is FQGNSA in the germline V gene. There are 14 residues in the CDR3. V was cut by 5 bases and J by 6 bases, with 17 bases left in between.

V usage is TRBV7-9 and J usage is TRBJ1-1, with D hard to call. Germline assignment: CDR1 SEHNR and CDR2 FQNEAQ (reference sequence). This CDR3 has 12 amino acids. The V end was cut by 0 bases, the J end by 6 bases, with 5 bases between. The CDR3 DNA reads TGTGCCAGCAGCTTAGCTCCAGCTGAAGCTTTCTTT. Translating it yields CASSLAPAEAFF.

This sequence joins TRBV11-2 and TRBJ1-1, with TRBD1 matching 9 bases. Germline CDR1 reads SGHAT; CDR2 reads FQNNGV. CDR3 size: 14 residues. V was pared by 8 bases and J by 1 base, with 5 bases of the junction left unmatched. CDR3 loop: CASQWTGANTEAFF. The CDR3 nucleotides read TGTGCCAGCCAATGGACAGGGGCGAACACTGAAGCTTTCTTT. The full variable domain, its missing parts supplied by reference TRBV11-2 and TRBJ1-1, is EAGVAQSPRYKIIEKRQSVAFWCNPISGHATLYWYQQILGQGPKLLIQFQNNGVVDDSQLPKDRFSAERLKGVDSTLKIQPAKLEDSAVYLCASQWTGANTEAFFGQGTRLTVV.

In this sample, this clone turned up a few times. V usage is TRBV7-2 and J usage is TRBJ2-3; maybe TRBD2 (6 bases). The CDR3 has 14 residues. Per the germline V gene, CDR1 is SGHTA and CDR2 is FQGNSA. The V gene lost 5 bases and the J gene lost 2 bases, with 11 bases spanning the gap. The CDR3 DNA reads as TGTGCCAGCAGCCGGGGACTTTTCACAGATACGCAGTATTTT. Translating gives CASSRGLFTDTQYF.

The CDR3 coding sequence is TGTGCCAGCAGTTTATCTCCCCTGACAGGGTCATACACAGATACGCAGTATTTT. Protein sequence: CASSLSPLTGSYTDTQYF. This sequence joins TRBV27 and TRBJ2-3; 7 bases agree with TRBD1. The CDR3 runs 18 residues. Germline V lookup: CDR1 MNHEY, CDR2 SMNVEV (reference sequence). With V trimmed by 0 bases and J by 2 bases, 11 bases remained unmatched.

The chain combines TRBV5-1 with TRBJ2-5, with 7 positions matching TRBD1. CDR3 length: 13 amino acids. With 5 bases clipped from V and 3 bases from J, the junction kept 4 bases outside the gene matches. Germline CDR1 SGHRS, CDR2 YFSETQ. Here the CDR3 reads CASRQGTEETQYF. The CDR3 DNA is TGCGCCAGCAGACAAGGGACAGAAGAGACCCAGTACTTC.

J is TRBJ2-7 and V is TRBV28; TRBD1 agrees at 8 bases. Germline V gene data show CDR1 as MDHEN and CDR2 as SYDVKM. With V trimmed by 7 bases and J by 4 bases, 9 bases remained unmatched. The CDR3 is 14 residues long. The CDR3 here is CASTIPGQAYEQYF. The DNA for the CDR3 is TGTGCCAGCACCATACCGGGACAGGCGTACGAGCAGTACTTC.

The V and J genes are TRBV25-1 and TRBJ2-7; D ambiguous. Trimming pared 6 bases from V and 7 bases from J, leaving 7 bases between. CDR1 MGHDK and CDR2 SYGVNS come from the germline V gene. CDR3 length equals 10 residues. Here the CDR3 DNA reads TGTGCCAGCAGACGGGTAGAGCAGTACTTC. This encodes CASRRVEQYF.

A word on this clone: Compared with germline, one end of the junction differs, possibly owing to a read error. V and J are TRBV18 and TRBJ2-5; D might be TRBD1 (5 bases). Germline CDR1 reads KGHSH; CDR2 reads LQKENI. The length of the CDR3 is 15 residues. The CDR3 DNA reads as TGTGCCAACTCACTTCTCCGACAGTTGGGAGAGACCCAGTACTTC. It encodes CANSLLRQLGETQYF.

This clone is a singleton in its sample. This sequence joins TRBV2 and TRBJ2-7; 10 bases align to TRBD2. This CDR3 has 19 amino acids. V trimming: 0 bases; J trimming: 5 bases; junction bases outside the gene matches: 16. Germline loops: CDR1 SNHLY, CDR2 FYNNEI. The CDR3, as DNA: TGTGCCAGCAGTGAAGCCAGGACTAGCGGACTTTTCAAAGGGGACGAGCAGTACTTC. Translating gives CASSEARTSGLFKGDEQYF.

For this clone: The same CDR3 is also encoded by other DNA sequences in this sample. The gene calls are TRBV11-2 and TRBJ2-3; 9 positions agree with TRBD2. J was trimmed by 0 bases and V by 5 bases; bases with no gene match: 3. The germline V gene has CDR1 SGHAT and CDR2 FQNNGV. This CDR3 has 15 amino acids. CDR3 nucleotides: TGTGCCAGCAGCCGTAGCGGGGGTAGCACAGATACGCAGTATTTT. Translating it yields CASSRSGGSTDTQYF.

V and J are TRBV19 and TRBJ2-1; perhaps TRBD2 as D (6 bases). Germline-derived CDR1 and CDR2 are LNHDA and SQIVND (reference sequence). Trimming cost V 5 bases and J 8 bases, with 22 bases left between them. The CDR3 consists of 16 residues. The CDR3 nucleotides are TGTGCCAGTAGTCCCTCCATCGGGGGAACTAGCTATGAGCAGTTCTTC. Protein sequence: CASSPSIGGTSYEQFF.

This clone was found once. DNA for the CDR3: TGTGCCAGCAGCCCCTCCGGGACAGTTGCTTACAATGAGCAGTTCTTC. The encoded protein is CASSPSGTVAYNEQFF. The chain recombines TRBV5-4 with TRBJ2-1; 7 positions agree with TRBD1. The CDR3 covers 16 residues. Germline V CDR1 and CDR2: SGHNT, YYREEE (reference sequence). V trimming: 4 bases; J trimming: 4 bases; junction bases outside the gene matches: 11.